This TCR beta chain emerged from a study of CD8 T cells in ankylosing spondylitis. In making TCR beta libraries, quantitative 5'-RACE with molecular barcodes was used. MiXCR, run by TCRdb on the 5' RACE reads, gives a single entry per CDR3 protein. The sample has 130,000 to 150,000 distinct CDR3 sequences, 8% to 9% seen once. Whole-study results and caveats: The study identified a TCR beta motif of several highly homologous variants that appeared characteristic of ankylosing spondylitis blood.

This clonotype was seen at least ten times. As yet, its antigen is unknown. Germline assignment: CDR1 MNHNS and CDR2 SASEGT. V dropped 4 bases and J dropped 5; count of bases not matched to a gene: 6. The CDR3 totals 15 residues. This TCR came from a male donor with ankylosing spondylitis. The V call is TRBV6-1, the J call TRBJ2-7; 12 positions agree with TRBD2. The material sequenced was synovial fluid, either unsorted or a sorted T cell fraction (not recorded which). In nucleotides, the CDR3 is TGTGCCAGCAGTGGCCTTCTAGCGGGAGGGGACGAGCAGTACTTC. This translates into CASSGLLAGGDEQYF.